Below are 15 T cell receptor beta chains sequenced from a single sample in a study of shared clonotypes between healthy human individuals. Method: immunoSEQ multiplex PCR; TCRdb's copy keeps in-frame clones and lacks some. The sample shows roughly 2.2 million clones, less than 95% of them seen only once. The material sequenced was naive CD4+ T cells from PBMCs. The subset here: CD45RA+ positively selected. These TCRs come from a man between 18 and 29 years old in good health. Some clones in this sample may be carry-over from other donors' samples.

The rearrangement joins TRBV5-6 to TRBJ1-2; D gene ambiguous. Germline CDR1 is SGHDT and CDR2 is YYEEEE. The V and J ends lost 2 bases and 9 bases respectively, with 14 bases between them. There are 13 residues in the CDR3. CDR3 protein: CASSLRAGLSYTF. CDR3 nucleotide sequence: TGTGCCAGCAGCTTAAGGGCTGGGTTGAGCTACACCTTC.

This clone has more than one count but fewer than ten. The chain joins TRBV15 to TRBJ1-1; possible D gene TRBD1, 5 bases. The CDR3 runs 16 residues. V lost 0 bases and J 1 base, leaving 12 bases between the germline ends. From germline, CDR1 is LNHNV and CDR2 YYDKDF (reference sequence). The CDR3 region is CATSRDPSGGNTEAFF. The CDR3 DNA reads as TGTGCCACCAGCAGAGATCCCTCCGGGGGGAACACTGAAGCTTTCTTT.

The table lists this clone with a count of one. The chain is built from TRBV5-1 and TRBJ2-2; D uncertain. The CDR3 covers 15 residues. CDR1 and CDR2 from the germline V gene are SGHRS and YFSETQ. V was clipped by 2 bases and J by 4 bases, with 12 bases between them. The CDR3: CASSFGPVGTGELFF. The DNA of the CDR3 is TGCGCCAGCAGCTTTGGCCCTGTGGGCACCGGGGAGCTGTTTTTT.

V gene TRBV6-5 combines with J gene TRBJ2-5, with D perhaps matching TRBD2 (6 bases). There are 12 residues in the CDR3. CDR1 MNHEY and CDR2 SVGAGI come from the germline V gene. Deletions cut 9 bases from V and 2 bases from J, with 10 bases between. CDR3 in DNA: TGTGCCAGTCGGGACTCACAAGAGACCCAGTACTTC. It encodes CASRDSQETQYF.

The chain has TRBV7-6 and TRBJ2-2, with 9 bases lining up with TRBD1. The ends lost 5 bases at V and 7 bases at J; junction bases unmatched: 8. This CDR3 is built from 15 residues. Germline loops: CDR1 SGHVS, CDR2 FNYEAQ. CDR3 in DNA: TGTGCCAGCAGCACGGGACAGGGTCGTTTCGGGGAGCTGTTTTTT. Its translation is CASSTGQGRFGELFF.

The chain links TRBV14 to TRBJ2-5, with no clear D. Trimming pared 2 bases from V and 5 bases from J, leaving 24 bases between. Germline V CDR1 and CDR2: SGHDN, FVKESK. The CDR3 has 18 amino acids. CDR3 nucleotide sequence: TGTGCCAGCAGCCAACTAAGGATAGAGCGTACTACTCTCGAGACCCAGTACTTC. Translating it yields CASSQLRIERTTLETQYF.

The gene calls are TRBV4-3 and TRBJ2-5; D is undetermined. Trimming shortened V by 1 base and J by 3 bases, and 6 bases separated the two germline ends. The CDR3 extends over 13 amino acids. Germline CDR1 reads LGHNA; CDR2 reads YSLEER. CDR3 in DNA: TGCGCCAGCAGCCAAGTTTACGAAGAGACCCAGTACTTC. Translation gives CASSQVYEETQYF.

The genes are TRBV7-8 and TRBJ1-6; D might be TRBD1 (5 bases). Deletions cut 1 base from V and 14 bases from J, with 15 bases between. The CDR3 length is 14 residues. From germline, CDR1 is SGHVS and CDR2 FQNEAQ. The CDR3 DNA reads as TGTGCCAGCAGCTTAGGAGGGGTCCCTATGGCCCTCCACTTT. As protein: CASSLGGVPMALHF.

The CDR3: CASSLSLVGTQYF. In DNA, the CDR3 is TGTGCCAGCAGCTTAAGTCTTGTAGGTACGCAGTATTTT. This chain connects TRBV11-3 to TRBJ2-3; D is ambiguous. CDR3 length equals 13 residues. The germline V gene encodes CDR1 SGHNT and CDR2 YENEEA. Trimming removed 2 bases at V and 8 bases at J, with 11 bases between.

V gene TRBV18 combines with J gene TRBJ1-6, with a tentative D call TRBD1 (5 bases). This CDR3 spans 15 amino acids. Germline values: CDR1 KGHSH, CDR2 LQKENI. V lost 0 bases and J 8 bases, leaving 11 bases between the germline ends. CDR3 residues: CASSPPVGVDSPLHF. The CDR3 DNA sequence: TGTGCCAGCTCACCACCGGTGGGGGTGGATTCACCCCTCCACTTT.

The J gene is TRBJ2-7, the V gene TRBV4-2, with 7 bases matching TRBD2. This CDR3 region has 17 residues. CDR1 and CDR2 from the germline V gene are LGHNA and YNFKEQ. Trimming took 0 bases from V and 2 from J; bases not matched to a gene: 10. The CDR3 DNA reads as TGTGCCAGCAGCCAAGATCGGGGCGGGAGTTGGACCTACGAGCAGTACTTC. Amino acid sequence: CASSQDRGGSWTYEQYF.

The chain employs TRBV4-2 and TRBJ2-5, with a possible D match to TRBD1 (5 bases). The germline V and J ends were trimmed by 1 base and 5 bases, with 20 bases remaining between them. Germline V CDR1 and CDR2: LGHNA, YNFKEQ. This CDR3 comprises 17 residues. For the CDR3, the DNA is TGTGCCAGCAGCCAAGCAGTTCTGCAGGGAATTTTTGAGACCCAGTACTTC. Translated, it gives CASSQAVLQGIFETQYF.

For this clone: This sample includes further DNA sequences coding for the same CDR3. The CDR3 DNA reads as TGCGCCAGCAGCCCCGCTGGCGGAGATACGCAGTATTTT. It codes for CASSPAGGDTQYF. This chain joins TRBV5-1 and TRBJ2-3; D is unresolved. CDR1 is SGHRS, CDR2 YFSETQ, per germline. This CDR3 spans 13 amino acids. V was trimmed by 4 bases and J by 5 bases, leaving 11 bases between them.

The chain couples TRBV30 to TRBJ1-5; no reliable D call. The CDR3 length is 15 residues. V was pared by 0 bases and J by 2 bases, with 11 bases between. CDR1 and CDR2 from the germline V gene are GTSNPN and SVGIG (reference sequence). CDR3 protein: CAWSVRGFGNQPQHF. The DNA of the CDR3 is TGTGCCTGGAGTGTACGAGGGTTCGGCAATCAGCCCCAGCATTTT.

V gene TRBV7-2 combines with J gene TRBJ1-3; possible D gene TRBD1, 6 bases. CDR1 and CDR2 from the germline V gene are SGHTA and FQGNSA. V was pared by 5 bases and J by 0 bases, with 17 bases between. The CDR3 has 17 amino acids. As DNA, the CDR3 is TGTGCCAGCAGCACCAGAGGCGGGGGGCGCTCTGGAAACACCATATATTTT. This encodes CASSTRGGGRSGNTIYF.